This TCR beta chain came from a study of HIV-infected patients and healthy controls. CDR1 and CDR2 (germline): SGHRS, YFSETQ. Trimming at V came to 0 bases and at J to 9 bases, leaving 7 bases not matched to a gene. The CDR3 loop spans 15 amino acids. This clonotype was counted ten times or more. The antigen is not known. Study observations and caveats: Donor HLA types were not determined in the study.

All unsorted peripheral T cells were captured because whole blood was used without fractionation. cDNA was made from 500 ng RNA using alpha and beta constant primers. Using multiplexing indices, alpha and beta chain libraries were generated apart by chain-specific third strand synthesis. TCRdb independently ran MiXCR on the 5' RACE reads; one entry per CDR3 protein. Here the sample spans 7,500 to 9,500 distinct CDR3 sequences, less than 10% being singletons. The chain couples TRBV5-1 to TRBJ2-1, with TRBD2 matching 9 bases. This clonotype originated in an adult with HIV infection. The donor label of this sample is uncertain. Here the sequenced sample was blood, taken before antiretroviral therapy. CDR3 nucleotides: TGCGCCAGCAGCTTGGGACTAGCGGAATACGGTGAGCAGTTCTTC. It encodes CASSLGLAEYGEQFF. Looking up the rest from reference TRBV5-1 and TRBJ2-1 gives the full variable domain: KAGVTQTPRYLIKTRGQQVTLSCSPISGHRSVSWYQQTPGQGLQFLFEYFSETQRNKGNFPGRFSGRQFSNSRSEMNVSTLELGDSALYLCASSLGLAEYGEQFFGPGTRLTVL.